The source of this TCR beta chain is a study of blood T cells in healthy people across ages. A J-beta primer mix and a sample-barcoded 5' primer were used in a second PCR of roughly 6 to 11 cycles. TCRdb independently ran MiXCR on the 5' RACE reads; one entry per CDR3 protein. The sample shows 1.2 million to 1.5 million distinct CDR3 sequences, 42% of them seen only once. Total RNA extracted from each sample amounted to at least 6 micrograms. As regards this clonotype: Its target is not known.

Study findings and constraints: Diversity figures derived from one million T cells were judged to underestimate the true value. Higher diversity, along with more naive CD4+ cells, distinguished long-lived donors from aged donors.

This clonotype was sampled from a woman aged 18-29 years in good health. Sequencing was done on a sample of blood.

The CDR3 coding sequence is TGTGCCAGCAGTCCGCGACTAGCGGGAGGAAGTGCAGATACGCAGTATTTT. This sequence encodes CASSPRLAGGSADTQYF. The J gene is TRBJ2-3, the V gene TRBV6-1; 13 positions match TRBD2. V gave up 5 bases and J gave up 4 bases; unmatched junction bases: 9. Germline CDR1 is MNHNS and CDR2 is SASEGT. The CDR3 sequence is 17 residues long.